This is a list of T cell receptor beta chains from one sample in a study of T-cell memory formation after mild COVID-19. A single record per CDR3 protein comes from TCRdb applying MiXCR to the 5' RACE reads. The data hold under 700,000 distinct CDR3 sequences, with approximately 20% observed a single time. What was sequenced was PBMCs or a T cell subset sorted from them (not recorded which). The receptors shown here come from an adult woman who had mild COVID-19 (a few samples of this study predate the infection). Cell type and time point are not known. The CDR3 runs from the conserved cysteine through the conserved F or W. A D gene is named only where the DNA matches it firmly. Clone sizes are given selectively: once, few, many, or a class where the clone is expanded.

d_call j_call v_call clone_size cdr3_aa cdr3_nt
TRBD2 TRBJ2-1 TRBV7-2 many CASSLTDTLGLAGVYEQFF TGTGCCAGCAGCTTAACAGATACCCTCGGACTAGCGGGAGTCTATGAGCAGTTCTTC
TRBD2 TRBJ2-3 TRBV7-2 . CASSINSGYTDTQYF TGTGCCAGCAGCATTAATAGCGGGTACACAGATACGCAGTATTTT
TRBD1 TRBJ1-6 TRBV10-3 . CAISARQGEVRSPLHF TGTGCCATCAGTGCCCGTCAGGGGGAAGTGCGATCACCCCTCCACTTT
. TRBJ1-2 TRBV2 . CASSTSAFYGYTF TGTGCCAGCAGTACCTCGGCGTTCTATGGCTACACCTTC
TRBD2 TRBJ2-1 TRBV7-6 many CASSLASGGPSSYNEQFF TGTGCCAGCAGCTTAGCTAGCGGGGGGCCGAGCTCCTACAATGAGCAGTTCTTC
TRBD1 TRBJ2-4 TRBV18 . CASSPMGQLKYF TGTGCCAGCTCACCCATGGGACAGCTAAAGTACTTC
TRBD2 TRBJ2-1 TRBV24-1 few CATSEPRLAGTYNEQFF TGTGCCACCAGTGAGCCACGACTAGCGGGGACCTACAATGAGCAGTTCTTC
TRBD1 TRBJ1-5 TRBV24-1 few CATSDGGTGLHQPQHF TGTGCCACCAGTGACGGGGGGACAGGGCTCCATCAGCCCCAGCATTTT
TRBD1 TRBJ2-2 TRBV5-1 . CASTLGTGGSGELFF TGCGCCAGCACCCTCGGGACAGGGGGCTCCGGGGAGCTGTTTTTT
. TRBJ2-7 TRBV4-3 few CASSQVIGTPSSYEQYF TGCGCCAGCAGCCAAGTCATAGGGACACCTTCCTCCTACGAGCAGTACTTC
TRBD1 TRBJ2-1 TRBV13 . CASSWTGGPEQFF TGTGCCAGCAGCTGGACAGGGGGCCCTGAGCAGTTCTTC
. TRBJ1-5 TRBV2 . CASSDGGSNQPQHF TGTGCCAGCAGTGATGGGGGATCCAATCAGCCCCAGCATTTT
TRBD2 TRBJ2-1 TRBV5-5 many CASSLAPLAGFYNEQFF TGTGCCAGCAGCTTGGCCCCGCTAGCGGGATTCTACAATGAGCAGTTCTTC
TRBD2 TRBJ2-1 TRBV6-2/TRBV6-3 . CASGLAGVEQFF TGTGCCAGCGGACTAGCGGGGGTTGAGCAGTTCTTC
TRBD1 TRBJ1-6 TRBV12-3/TRBV12-4 few CASSASDRDVSPLHF TGTGCCAGCAGCGCCAGCGACAGGGACGTTTCACCCCTCCACTTT
. TRBJ2-5 TRBV12-3/TRBV12-4 . CASSFDSFGEETQYF TGTGCCAGCAGTTTCGACAGTTTTGGTGAGGAGACCCAGTACTTC
. TRBJ1-2 TRBV4-2 few CASSQERGSGDYGYTF TGTGCCAGCAGCCAAGAGAGGGGGTCTGGTGACTATGGCTACACCTTC
TRBD2 TRBJ2-2 TRBV11-2 few CASSEGLAGARTGELFF TGTGCCAGCAGCGAGGGACTAGCGGGGGCCCGCACCGGGGAGCTGTTTTTT
TRBD2 TRBJ2-7 TRBV6-5 few CASSYARGSTYEQYF TGTGCCAGCAGTTATGCGCGGGGGTCCACCTACGAGCAGTACTTC
TRBD1 TRBJ2-6 TRBV5-1 . CASSLEGQVLSSGANVLTF TGCGCCAGCAGCTTGGAGGGACAGGTTTTATCCTCTGGGGCCAACGTCCTGACTTTC
TRBD1 TRBJ1-1 TRBV4-1 . CASSRSTGGDEAFF TGCGCCAGCAGCCGGTCGACAGGGGGGGATGAAGCTTTCTTT
TRBD1 TRBJ1-2 TRBV18 . CASSPRPQGDYGYTF TGTGCCAGCTCACCCCGACCACAGGGGGACTATGGCTACACCTTC
TRBD2 TRBJ2-2 TRBV6-2/TRBV6-3 . CASSLAGGRTANTGELFF TGTGCCAGCAGCCTAGCCGGCGGGAGGACGGCGAACACCGGGGAGCTGTTTTTT
. TRBJ1-1 TRBV12-3/TRBV12-4 . CASSPSREVSTEAFF TGTGCCAGCAGTCCCAGTCGGGAAGTGAGCACTGAAGCTTTCTTT
TRBD1 TRBJ2-2 TRBV9 . CASSVDPRTGINTGELFF TGTGCCAGCAGCGTAGACCCCCGGACAGGGATTAACACCGGGGAGCTGTTTTTT
TRBD2 TRBJ2-7 TRBV18 . CASSGTSGLTGDF TGTGCCAGCTCCGGGACTAGCGGTCTAACCGGGGACTTC
TRBD2 TRBJ2-7 TRBV5-1 few CATRPAGDYEQYF TGCGCGACCCGCCCAGCGGGGGACTACGAGCAGTACTTC
TRBD2 TRBJ2-1 TRBV3-1 few CASSHSGGENEQFF TGTGCCAGCAGCCACAGCGGGGGGGAGAACGAGCAGTTCTTC
. TRBJ2-7 TRBV7-9 . CASSWGVEDYEQYF TGTGCCAGCAGCTGGGGGGTCGAGGATTACGAGCAGTACTTC
. TRBJ2-3 TRBV5-1 few CASSLQSDTQYF TGCGCCAGCAGCTTGCAGTCAGATACGCAGTATTTT
. TRBJ1-5 TRBV20-1 few CSARVDYQPQHF TGCAGTGCTAGAGTAGATTATCAGCCCCAGCATTTT
. TRBJ1-2 TRBV24-1 . CATSDSRRKGGYTF TGTGCCACCAGTGATTCGCGACGGAAGGGGGGCTACACCTTC
TRBD1 TRBJ1-2 TRBV20-1 . CSARPGQGVGYTF TGCAGTGCTAGGCCGGGACAGGGGGTTGGCTACACCTTC
TRBD2 TRBJ2-2 TRBV6-2/TRBV6-3 . CASSPPGLAYTGELFF TGTGCCAGCAGTCCCCCGGGACTAGCTTACACCGGGGAGCTGTTTTTT
. TRBJ2-1 TRBV2 few CASSERGISYNEQFF TGTGCCAGCAGTGAAAGAGGAATCTCCTACAATGAGCAGTTCTTC
TRBD1 TRBJ1-5 TRBV10-2 few CASRQGGGNQPQHF TGCGCCAGCAGACAGGGGGGGGGCAATCAGCCCCAGCATTTT
TRBD1 TRBJ2-1 TRBV6-2/TRBV6-3 . CASSYHVRQGDRGYGEQFF TGTGCCAGCAGTTATCACGTCCGTCAGGGAGACAGGGGGTATGGTGAGCAGTTCTTC
. TRBJ1-4 TRBV19 few CASSMRYREKLFF TGTGCCAGTAGTATGAGGTATCGTGAAAAACTGTTTTTT
TRBD2 TRBJ2-7 TRBV4-2 many CASSHTSGGRYEQYF TGTGCCAGCAGCCACACTAGCGGGGGAAGGTACGAGCAGTACTTC
. TRBJ2-7 TRBV10-3 . CAISGDVSYEQYF TGTGCCATCAGTGGGGATGTCTCCTACGAGCAGTACTTC
. TRBJ1-3 TRBV4-1 few CASSQEGRHTIYF TGCGCCAGCAGCCAAGAAGGTCGTCATACCATATATTTT
TRBD2 TRBJ2-1 TRBV10-3 . CAISERLAGSYNEQFF TGTGCCATCAGTGAACGACTAGCGGGCTCCTACAATGAGCAGTTCTTC
. TRBJ2-3 TRBV9 many CASSVESGDTQYF TGTGCCAGCAGCGTAGAATCCGGAGATACGCAGTATTTT
TRBD2 TRBJ2-1 TRBV29-1 . CSVVYVLAGGGNEQFF TGCAGCGTTGTCTATGTGTTAGCGGGAGGTGGTAATGAGCAGTTCTTC
. TRBJ1-2 TRBV6-6 . CASTSGQHYGYTF TGTGCCAGCACCTCGGGTCAGCACTATGGCTACACCTTC
. TRBJ2-2 TRBV7-9 few CASTRGTGELFF TGTGCCAGCACTCGGGGTACCGGGGAGCTGTTTTTT
. TRBJ2-5 TRBV6-5 . CASSYSSGWETQYF TGTGCCAGCAGTTACTCGTCGGGGTGGGAGACCCAGTACTTC
TRBD2 TRBJ2-1 TRBV7-9 few CASSSPLGLAGSAGTEQFF TGTGCCAGCAGCTCACCCCTCGGACTAGCGGGTTCAGCGGGTACTGAGCAGTTCTTC
TRBD2 TRBJ2-2 TRBV6-2/TRBV6-3 . CASSYSTSALRF TGTGCCAGCAGTTACTCGACTAGCGCCCTTCGTTTT
. TRBJ1-5 TRBV11-2 . CASSQVGGAQHF TGTGCCAGCAGCCAAGTCGGGGGAGCCCAGCATTTT
. TRBJ2-3 TRBV3-1 few CASSRGAATDTQYF TGTGCCAGTTCACGGGGGGCTGCCACAGATACGCAGTATTTT
TRBD1 TRBJ1-2 TRBV20-1 few CSARDFRTGDSYGYTF TGCAGTGCTAGAGATTTTCGGACAGGGGATTCCTATGGCTACACCTTC
. TRBJ1-5 TRBV12-3/TRBV12-4 . CASRGGANQPQHF TGTGCCAGCAGAGGAGGGGCCAATCAGCCCCAGCATTTT